This is a list of T cell receptor beta chains from one sample in a study of radiation and T cells in renal cell carcinoma. Sequenced by immunoSEQ multiplex PCR; TCRdb stores in-frame clones only, minus some. The table has tens of thousands of clones, around 81% seen once. This material consisted of blood, taken from a patient whose treatment included radiotherapy and nephrectomy. These receptors were obtained from a man between 45 and 60 years old with renal cell carcinoma. The CDR3 runs from the conserved cysteine through the conserved F or W. D genes are given only for firm matches. Size values are once, few and many counts, or a class for expanded clones, and some rows have none.

TRBV6-1	TRBJ2-4	NA	NA	TGTGCCAGCAGTGAGAGTGGGGTAGCCAAAAACATTCAGTACTTC	CASSESGVAKNIQYF
TRBV5-1	TRBJ2-7	NA	TRBD1	TGCGCCAGCAGCTTGGGACAGGGGGCGCCCGGCGAGCAGTACTTC	CASSLGQGAPGEQYF
TRBV5-1	TRBJ2-7	NA	TRBD2	TGCGCCAGCAGCGTGGATTCTAGCGGGAGGTACTACGAGCAGTACTTC	CASSVDSSGRYYEQYF
TRBV5-1	TRBJ2-5	NA	TRBD2	TGCGCCAGCAGCTTCGGGACTAGCGGCGACCAAGAGACCCAGTACTTC	CASSFGTSGDQETQYF
TRBV30	TRBJ1-1	NA	NA	TGTGCCTGGAGTTTCGGGGGCCCTGAAGCTTTCTTT	CAWSFGGPEAFF
TRBV5-6	TRBJ2-2	NA	TRBD2	TGTGCCAGCAGACCTAGCGGGAGGGCGGCTGGGGAGCTGTTTTTT	CASRPSGRAAGELFF
TRBV2	TRBJ1-1	NA	NA	TGTGCCAGCAGTGAATTATCGGTTGAGAACACTGAAGCTTTCTTT	CASSELSVENTEAFF
TRBV7-2	TRBJ1-3	NA	NA	TGTGCCAGCAAACCACAACCTTCGGGTCCTGGAAACACCATATATTTT	CASKPQPSGPGNTIYF
TRBV28	TRBJ1-2	NA	TRBD1	TGTGCCAGCAGTCTGACAGGGGGGGTTAACTATGGCTACACCTTC	CASSLTGGVNYGYTF
TRBV5-6	TRBJ2-5	NA	TRBD2	TGTGCCAGCAGCTCCGCGGGAGGCCAAGAGACCCAGTACTTC	CASSSAGGQETQYF
TRBV7-9	TRBJ1-5	once	NA	TGTGCCAGCAGCTTTGGCATTGGGGGGGAGCCCCAGCATTTT	CASSFGIGGEPQHF
TRBV5-1	TRBJ2-1	once	TRBD2	TGCGCCAGCAGCGGAGGGACTAGGAGCTCCTACAATGAGCAGTTCTTC	CASSGGTRSSYNEQFF
TRBV4-2	TRBJ1-1	NA	NA	TGTGCCAGCAGGGGAGACGGAGGGCTGAGGACTGAAGCTTTCTTT	CASRGDGGLRTEAFF
TRBV19	TRBJ1-1	NA	TRBD1	TGTGCCAGTAGCGTTAGGACAGGGAACACTGAAGCTTTCTTT	CASSVRTGNTEAFF
TRBV5-1	TRBJ2-1	NA	TRBD2	TGCGCCAGCAGCACGGGACTAGCGGGTCCGAACTCCTACAATGAGCAGTTCTTC	CASSTGLAGPNSYNEQFF
TRBV29-1	TRBJ1-1	few	NA	TGCAGCGTTGACACAGGGTCGAACACTGAAGCTTTCTTT	CSVDTGSNTEAFF
TRBV5-1	TRBJ2-2	NA	NA	TGCGCCAGCAGCTTGGCAGGGCGCACCGGGGAGCTGTTTTTT	CASSLAGRTGELFF
TRBV5-4	TRBJ2-3	NA	TRBD1	TGTGCCAGCAGACCCGGGACAGGGACACCTTACCCCACAGATACGCAGTATTTT	CASRPGTGTPYPTDTQYF
TRBV19	TRBJ1-1	NA	NA	TGTGCCAGTAGTATCTCCGGGACGGCGAACACTGAAGCTTTCTTT	CASSISGTANTEAFF
TRBV6-5	TRBJ1-2	NA	TRBD1	TGTGCCAGCAGTTACTCGAATATTGGACAGGGGAGAGGCTACACCTTC	CASSYSNIGQGRGYTF
TRBV7-2	TRBJ2-5	NA	NA	TGTGCCAGCAGCTTAGCCTTATTGGCAGGGAGCGAGACCCAGTACTTC	CASSLALLAGSETQYF
TRBV5-1	TRBJ2-7	NA	NA	TGCGCCAGCAGCTTAGGGGGGGGGACCTCCTACGAGCAGTACTTC	CASSLGGGTSYEQYF
TRBV10-1	TRBJ1-5	NA	NA	TGCGCCAGCAGTGAGTCGAGGGAAGGGTCCCAGCATTTT	CASSESREGSQHF
TRBV5-6	TRBJ1-6	NA	NA	TGTGCCAGCAGCTTGGGGAGCTCCTATAATTCACCCCTCCACTTT	CASSLGSSYNSPLHF
TRBV6-6	TRBJ2-7	NA	NA	TGTGCCACTATGACAGTTGGAGGAGGCTACGAGCAGTACTTC	CATMTVGGGYEQYF
TRBV15	TRBJ2-3	NA	NA	TGTGCCACCAGCAGAGATAATGTAGCGCCCACGCAGTATTTT	CATSRDNVAPTQYF
TRBV19	TRBJ1-5	NA	NA	TGTGCCAGTAGTAACCTAAAGTACCAGCCCCAGCATTTT	CASSNLKYQPQHF
TRBV10-3	TRBJ2-7	NA	NA	TGTGCCATCAGTGAAGTGGGCAGGGGAGTCTCCTACGAGCAGTACTTC	CAISEVGRGVSYEQYF
TRBV28	TRBJ1-1	NA	NA	TGTGCCAGCAGTTTATTAGTGGACCCAAACACTGAAGCTTTCTTT	CASSLLVDPNTEAFF
TRBV6-5	TRBJ2-5	NA	NA	TGTGCCAGCAGTTACGGTCAGGGGTTCTCCCAGTACTTC	CASSYGQGFSQYF
TRBV11-2	TRBJ1-1	once	NA	TGTGCCAGCAGCTCAGGCTCTATGGGGGGGGTTCACACTGAAGCTTTCTTT	CASSSGSMGGVHTEAFF
TRBV2	TRBJ1-2	NA	NA	TGTGCCAGCAGTGAAGCTCGACAGGCGGGTGGCTACACCTTC	CASSEARQAGGYTF
TRBV27	TRBJ1-2	NA	TRBD1	TGTGCCAGCAGTTTATCAGGGGAATCGGGACAGGGGACCCGCATACGGGGCTACACCTTC	CASSLSGESGQGTRIRGYTF
TRBV19	TRBJ1-1	NA	NA	TGTGCCAGCCGAGGGGCAGCATACACTGAAGCTTTCTTT	CASRGAAYTEAFF
TRBV9	TRBJ2-5	NA	TRBD1	TGTGCCAGCAGCGTAGACAGGGGGGAGACCCAGTACTTC	CASSVDRGETQYF
TRBV30	TRBJ1-2	once	NA	TGTGCCTGGAGGGGTTTAGGTGGAGGGGATAGCTATGGCTACACCTTC	CAWRGLGGGDSYGYTF
TRBV10-3	TRBJ2-1	few	TRBD2	TGTGCCATCAGTGGTAATAGCGGGAGTCCCTCCTACAATGAGCAGTTCTTC	CAISGNSGSPSYNEQFF
TRBV7-8	TRBJ2-7	NA	NA	TGTGCCAGCAGCTTAGACCAGTTATACGAGCAGTACTTC	CASSLDQLYEQYF
TRBV5-8	TRBJ1-3	NA	NA	TGTGCCAGCAGCTCCCAGGTGAAGCCCATATATTTT	CASSSQVKPIYF
TRBV6-1	TRBJ2-7	NA	TRBD2	TGTGCCAGCAGTATACTAGCGGGGAACTCCTACGAGCAGTACTTC	CASSILAGNSYEQYF
TRBV6-6	TRBJ2-3	NA	TRBD2	TGTGCCAGCAGCCCGGGGGGAACAGATACGCAGTATTTT	CASSPGGTDTQYF
TRBV9	TRBJ2-1	NA	TRBD2	TGTGCCAGCAACCCGACTAGCGCCTACAATGAGCAGTTCTTC	CASNPTSAYNEQFF
TRBV27	TRBJ1-4	NA	NA	TGTGCCAGCAGTTTATATCCAGGGAGTAATGAAAAACTGTTTTTT	CASSLYPGSNEKLFF
TRBV29-1	TRBJ2-3	NA	NA	TGCAGCGCCGGGATCGGGGTAGAAGGAGCAGATACGCAGTATTTT	CSAGIGVEGADTQYF
TRBV6-5	TRBJ1-1	few	NA	TGTGCCAGCAGTTACTCCGGACGAGAAGCTTTCTTT	CASSYSGREAFF
TRBV6-5	TRBJ2-1	NA	TRBD2	TGTGCCAGCAGTTACCGAGGACTAGCGGCCTACAATGAGCAGTTCTTC	CASSYRGLAAYNEQFF
TRBV7-9	TRBJ2-6	NA	TRBD1	TGTGCCAGCAGCTTAGACCCAGGGGGTGTCTCTGGGGCCAACGTCCTGACTTTC	CASSLDPGGVSGANVLTF
TRBV19	TRBJ1-5	NA	NA	TGTGCCAGTAGTGTAACAAATCAGCCCCAGCATTTT	CASSVTNQPQHF
TRBV18	TRBJ1-4	NA	NA	TGTGCCAGCTCACCACCGGTACTCCGGAATGAAAAACTGTTTTTT	CASSPPVLRNEKLFF
TRBV7-6	TRBJ1-6	NA	NA	TGTGCCAGCAGCTTAGTCTACCGGGGGGGGCCCACTTATAATTCACCCCTCCACTTT	CASSLVYRGGPTYNSPLHF
TRBV4-2	TRBJ1-5	many	NA	TGTGCCAGCAGCCAAGCCGGTCAGGGGAAGCCCCAGCATTTT	CASSQAGQGKPQHF
TRBV5-1	TRBJ2-1	NA	TRBD2	TGCGCCAGCAGCCCGGGGACTAGCGGTGCCAGCTCCTACAATGAGCAGTTCTTC	CASSPGTSGASSYNEQFF
TRBV15	TRBJ2-2	NA	NA	TGTGCCACAGAATCTGACAGCCCTCGGACCGGGGAGCTGTTTTTT	CATESDSPRTGELFF
TRBV28	TRBJ1-5	NA	NA	TGTGCCAGCGAAGGACCCCAAGGCCATCAGCCCCAGCATTTT	CASEGPQGHQPQHF
TRBV29-1	TRBJ1-1	NA	NA	TGCAGCGTCAACTTTGCTGAAGCTTTCTTT	CSVNFAEAFF